The 22 T cell receptor beta chains given below trace back to one sample, sequenced in a study of T cell repertoires in cytomegalovirus infection. Their antigen targets remain unknown. In TCRdb, the reads were re-called with MiXCR into one record per CDR3 protein. The repertoire has more than 250,000 distinct CDR3 sequences, 25% of them found once; the top ten carry roughly 14%. The sample here was cultured PBMCs, taken from culture after CMV antigen stimulation. These receptors all come from a human donor in good health (CMV status not recorded). Some clones in this sample may be carry-over from other donors' samples.

The chain carries TRBV12-3 or TRBV12-4 and TRBJ1-5; TRBD1 is a possible D gene (6 bases). This CDR3 is built from 13 residues. The ends were cut back, 2 bases at V and 5 bases at J, with 7 bases in the middle. As DNA, the CDR3 is TGTGCCAGCAGTTTAAACAGGGATCAGCCCCAGCATTTT. It translates to CASSLNRDQPQHF.

This clonotype occurred a few times. The chain recombines TRBV7-2 with TRBJ2-3, with 9 bases that match TRBD1. This CDR3 is 14 amino acids long. V shed 5 bases and J 7 bases; nucleotides not matched to a gene: 7. Germline V CDR1 and CDR2: SGHTA, FQGNSA. As DNA, the CDR3 is TGTGCCAGCAGCCACGGACAGGGGCGAAATACGCAGTATTTT. This translates into CASSHGQGRNTQYF.

The rearrangement links TRBV11-2 to TRBJ1-2; no firm D call. The CDR3 spans 14 residues. Germline CDR1 and CDR2: SGHAT and FQNNGV. Deletions cut 1 base from V and 6 bases from J, with 12 bases between. In nucleotides, the CDR3 is TGTGCCAGCAGCTTAGGGAGTCGGGGTCATGGCTACACCTTC. Its translation is CASSLGSRGHGYTF.

V is TRBV18 and J is TRBJ2-1; D is unresolved. The germline V and J ends were trimmed by 1 base and 2 bases, with 12 bases remaining between them. CDR1 and CDR2 from the germline V gene are KGHSH and LQKENI. The length of the CDR3 is 16 residues. The DNA for the CDR3 is TGTGCCAGCTCACCACTGGACCACGCCCCCTACAATGAGCAGTTCTTC. It encodes CASSPLDHAPYNEQFF.

The V call is TRBV7-3, the J call TRBJ2-1; 8 bases are a match to TRBD2. CDR3 length equals 15 residues. V lost 0 bases to trimming and J lost 4 bases; unmatched junction nucleotides: 2. In germline, CDR1 is SGHTA, CDR2 FQGTGA. The CDR3 loop reads CASSLTPGGYNEQFF. The CDR3 DNA sequence: TGTGCCAGCAGCTTAACACCGGGGGGGTACAATGAGCAGTTCTTC.

The V call is TRBV6-2 or TRBV6-3, the J call TRBJ1-5; D remains unclear. Per germline, CDR1 MNHEY and CDR2 SVGEGT. There are 11 residues in the CDR3. Trimming took 5 bases from V and 9 from J, leaving 8 bases between them. The CDR3 reads CASSPGRPQHF. The DNA of the CDR3 is TGTGCCAGCAGTCCCGGACGGCCCCAGCATTTT.

Only a few counts were recorded for this clonotype. The V and J genes are TRBV6-5 and TRBJ2-3; 9 bases agree with TRBD2. Trimming removed 4 bases from V and 2 bases from J; junction bases left unmatched: 10. Germline values: CDR1 MNHEY, CDR2 SVGAGI. CDR3 length: 17 amino acids. Here the CDR3 DNA reads TGTGCCAGCAGTTTTTCAGCGGGGGGAGACCCCACAGATACGCAGTATTTT. Translated, it gives CASSFSAGGDPTDTQYF.

The rearrangement uses TRBV11-2 and TRBJ2-1; TRBD2 might be the D (6 bases). CDR1 and CDR2 from the germline V gene are SGHAT and FQNNGV. Trimming stripped 11 bases from V and 3 bases from J, with 14 bases between. The CDR3 extends over 13 amino acids. The CDR3: CAADGRSYNEQFF. The CDR3 DNA sequence: TGTGCCGCGGACGGGAGAAGCTACAATGAGCAGTTCTTC.

This clonotype was detected only a few times. The CDR3 region has the DNA TGTGCCAGTAGATGGGGCCAAGGAAGCAATCAGCCCCAGCATTTT. It codes for CASRWGQGSNQPQHF. The chain employs TRBV19 and TRBJ1-5; the D gene is possibly TRBD1 (5 bases). The CDR3 loop spans 15 amino acids. V lost 6 bases and J 1 base, leaving 13 bases between the germline ends. Germline V gives CDR1 LNHDA, CDR2 SQIVND (reference sequence).

The chain has TRBV9 and TRBJ2-6, with D tentatively TRBD1 or TRBD2 (5 bases each). This CDR3 contains 15 residues. Germline assignment: CDR1 SGDLS and CDR2 YYNGEE. V was shortened by 0 bases and J by 1 base, with 5 bases between the two germline ends. DNA for the CDR3: TGTGCCAGCAGCGTAGGGGGGTCTGGGGCCAACGTCCTGACTTTC. It translates to CASSVGGSGANVLTF.

At least ten counts were recorded for this clonotype. This chain links TRBV7-3 with TRBJ2-5, with 10 bases lining up with TRBD1. Losses at the gene ends were 4 bases for V and 4 bases for J; bases not matched to a gene: 0. Germline CDR1 reads SGHTA; CDR2 reads FQGTGA. This CDR3 contains 13 residues. DNA for the CDR3: TGTGCCAGCAGCTGGACAGGGGGAGAGACCCAGTACTTC. Protein product: CASSWTGGETQYF.

There are many counts of this clonotype. The V gene is TRBV7-2, the J gene TRBJ2-1, with 10 positions matching TRBD2. The CDR3 sequence is 19 residues long. CDR1 and CDR2 from the germline V gene are SGHTA and FQGNSA. V shed 1 base and J 0 bases; nucleotides not matched to a gene: 9. CDR3 sequence reads: CASSLVFGGLANSYNEQFF. As DNA, the CDR3 is TGTGCCAGCAGCTTAGTTTTTGGGGGACTAGCGAACTCCTACAATGAGCAGTTCTTC.

This clonotype was seen a few times. The CDR3 loop reads CASSPMVGQFF. As DNA, the CDR3 is TGTGCCAGCAGCCCAATGGTAGGCCAGTTCTTC. The V and J genes are TRBV9 and TRBJ2-1, with D uncertain. Trimming shortened V by 4 bases and J by 13 bases, and 12 bases separated the two germline ends. This CDR3 is 11 amino acids long. In germline, CDR1 is SGDLS, CDR2 YYNGEE.

This chain connects TRBV7-3 to TRBJ2-1; D is possibly TRBD2 (5 bases). The V gene's germline CDR1 is SGHTA and CDR2 FQGTGA. With 1 base removed from V and 10 bases from J, the gap between germline ends came to 8 bases. This CDR3 spans 12 amino acids. The CDR3 DNA reads as TGTGCCAGCAGCTTAAACTCGGGAGAGCAGTTCTTC. As protein: CASSLNSGEQFF.

This clonotype was recorded many times. V gene TRBV7-2 combines with J gene TRBJ1-1; D perhaps matches TRBD1 (5 bases). This CDR3 has 13 residues. Per the germline V gene, CDR1 is SGHTA and CDR2 is FQGNSA. V shed 2 bases and J shed 10 bases, with 14 bases lying between them. This CDR3 is CASSLRDPEGAFF. The CDR3 nucleotides are TGTGCCAGCAGCTTAAGGGACCCCGAGGGAGCTTTCTTT.

The table lists this clonotype with a few counts. This chain joins TRBV28 and TRBJ1-3; D is undetermined. CDR3 size: 15 residues. V was clipped by 3 bases and J by 4 bases, with 13 bases between them. Germline assignment: CDR1 MDHEN and CDR2 SYDVKM. CDR3 region: CASSLLGSGGNTIYF. The CDR3 DNA sequence: TGTGCCAGCAGTTTGCTAGGGTCGGGAGGAAACACCATATATTTT.

This rearrangement joins TRBV11-2 to TRBJ1-1; 8 nucleotides align to TRBD1. The CDR3 extends over 14 amino acids. Germline V gene sequence: CDR1 SGHAT, CDR2 FQNNGV. The V and J ends lost 5 bases and 5 bases, in that order; junction bases with no gene match: 7. Written as DNA, the CDR3 is TGTGCCAGCAGCCATCGGACAGGGCGAACTGAAGCTTTCTTT. This sequence encodes CASSHRTGRTEAFF. The whole variable domain, filled in from reference TRBV11-2 and TRBJ1-1, reads EAGVAQSPRYKIIEKRQSVAFWCNPISGHATLYWYQQILGQGPKLLIQFQNNGVVDDSQLPKDRFSAERLKGVDSTLKIQPAKLEDSAVYLCASSHRTGRTEAFFGQGTRLTVV.

This clonotype was seen repeatedly, ten times or more. The genes are TRBV18 and TRBJ2-7; the D gene could be TRBD1 or TRBD2 (5 bases each). V lost 6 bases and J lost 3, with 9 bases in between. This CDR3 region has 12 residues. CDR1 is KGHSH, CDR2 LQKENI, per germline. The CDR3 coding sequence is TGTGCCAGCTCGCCGAGGGGCTACGAGCAGTACTTC. It is translated as CASSPRGYEQYF.

V usage is TRBV10-3 and J usage is TRBJ2-5; no clear D. From germline, CDR1 is ENHRY and CDR2 SYGVKD. This CDR3 has 13 amino acids. V lost 3 bases and J lost 4, with 9 bases in between. The CDR3, as DNA: TGTGCCATCAGTGAATCCGGGCCAGAGACCCAGTACTTC. Protein sequence: CAISESGPETQYF.

This clonotype was counted many times. The chain couples TRBV4-3 to TRBJ2-7, with 14 bases lining up with TRBD2. V gave up 2 bases and J gave up 2 bases; unmatched junction bases: 17. Germline values: CDR1 LGHNA, CDR2 YSLEER. The CDR3 runs 21 residues. The chain's CDR3 is CASSQPTSGRAFRPEPYEQYV. The CDR3 DNA reads TGCGCCAGCAGCCAACCGACTAGCGGGAGGGCCTTCCGGCCGGAGCCCTACGAGCAGTACGTC.

The chain uses TRBV7-8 and TRBJ2-5; D is ambiguous. The CDR3 has 15 amino acids. V was trimmed by 5 bases and J by 1 base, leaving 14 bases between them. CDR1 is SGHVS and CDR2 is FQNEAQ in the germline V gene. The CDR3 region is CASSRSGNLQETQYF. CDR3 sequence (DNA): TGTGCCAGCAGCCGATCGGGTAACCTCCAAGAGACCCAGTACTTC.

This clonotype was recorded once. The chain has TRBV18 and TRBJ2-1, with 11 positions matching TRBD2. The germline V gene has CDR1 KGHSH and CDR2 LQKENI. The V segment lost 1 base and the J segment 3 bases; nucleotides outside the gene matches: 11. The CDR3 loop spans 19 amino acids. CDR3 sequence: CASSPRLSGRAGFYNEQFF. The DNA of the CDR3 is TGTGCCAGCTCACCACGACTTAGCGGGAGGGCCGGTTTCTACAATGAGCAGTTCTTC.